The 16 T cell receptor beta chains below were found in one sample sequenced in a study of T cells in Graves' hyperthyroidism and ophthalmopathy. From RNA transcripts, TCR beta CDR3 regions were amplified. HTBI primers drove first-round RT-PCR of the TCR CDR3. TCRdb re-called the multiplex PCR reads with MiXCR, one entry per CDR3 protein. The data show nearly 600,000 distinct CDR3 sequences, with about 15% seen just once and more than 5% held by the top ten. Source material: blood. The receptors were sampled from a woman in her thirties with Graves' hyperthyroidism that later progressed to Graves' ophthalmopathy.

The sample holds many counts of this clonotype. The gene calls are TRBV7-2 and TRBJ1-1; no reliable D call. CDR3 length equals 13 residues. V gave up 9 bases and J gave up 1 base, with 12 bases separating them. Germline V gene data show CDR1 as SGHTA and CDR2 as FQGNSA. The CDR3 DNA is TGTGCCAGTAGTTTTCAGGAGAACACTGAAGCTTTCTTT. Amino acids: CASSFQENTEAFF.

This clonotype was counted at least ten times. V is TRBV30 and J is TRBJ2-2; D remains unclear. Germline V gives CDR1 GTSNPN, CDR2 SVGIG (reference sequence). Trimming took off 3 bases at V and 3 bases at J, with 8 bases between the two ends. CDR3 size: 13 residues. The CDR3 DNA is TGTGCCTGGAGACGGCCCGACACCGGGGAGCTGTTTTTT. Its translation: CAWRRPDTGELFF.

This clonotype was recorded at least ten times. The J gene is TRBJ1-3, the V gene TRBV12-3 or TRBV12-4, with D uncertain. The CDR3 loop spans 15 amino acids. Trimming took 6 bases from V and 0 from J, leaving 12 bases between them. The CDR3 here is CASRPDGYSGNTIYF. The CDR3 DNA sequence: TGTGCCAGCAGGCCGGATGGCTACTCTGGAAACACCATATATTTT.

This clonotype was counted many times. This CDR3 reads CASNAGPTGNSPLHF. The CDR3 DNA is TGTGCCAGCAATGCAGGGCCGACTGGTAATTCACCCCTCCACTTT. The J gene is TRBJ1-6, the V gene TRBV2, with D tentatively TRBD1 (5 bases). The germline V gene encodes CDR1 SNHLY and CDR2 FYNNEI. The CDR3 consists of 15 residues. Trimming left V 7 bases short and J 6 bases short, with 16 bases between.

This chain links TRBV19 with TRBJ1-5; 10 bases are a match to TRBD1. The ends lost 5 bases at V and 7 bases at J; junction bases unmatched: 2. CDR1 LNHDA and CDR2 SQIVND come from the germline V gene (reference sequence). The CDR3 has 13 amino acids. The CDR3 DNA follows: TGTGCCAGTAGTGGGACAGGGGAACAGCCCCAGCATTTT. Translated, it gives CASSGTGEQPQHF.

This clonotype was counted a few times. The chain couples TRBV3-1 to TRBJ1-3; possible D gene TRBD1, 6 bases. The CDR3 totals 16 residues. Trimming stripped 4 bases from V and 3 bases from J, with 16 bases between. Germline loops: CDR1 LGHDT, CDR2 YNNKEL (reference sequence). CDR3 sequence reads: CASSLNPTGVGNTIYF. The CDR3 DNA reads as TGTGCCAGCAGCCTTAATCCGACAGGAGTTGGAAACACCATATATTTT.

This clonotype was recorded many times. The rearrangement uses TRBV20-1 and TRBJ2-1; D ambiguous. CDR3 length equals 15 residues. V was clipped by 6 bases and J by 4 bases, with 19 bases between them. Per germline, CDR1 DFQATT and CDR2 SNEGSKA (reference sequence). The CDR3 DNA is TGCAGTGCCGATAAAGGACCGAAACCATACAATGAGCAGTTCTTC. Translated, it gives CSADKGPKPYNEQFF.

Remarks on this clonotype: This could be a read error, since a much larger clone is one nucleotide away. This chain connects TRBV6-5 to TRBJ2-7, with 12 bases identical to TRBD2. Germline loops: CDR1 MNHEY, CDR2 SVGAGI. The CDR3 contains 15 residues. CDR3 residues: CTSSFETSGSYEQYF. The CDR3, as DNA: TGTACCAGCAGTTTCGAGACTAGCGGGAGCTACGAGCAGTACTTC.

In its sample, this clonotype was seen many times. This chain connects TRBV28 to TRBJ1-5; no clear D gene. Germline-derived CDR1 and CDR2 are MDHEN and SYDVKM. CDR3 length: 13 amino acids. Trimming took off 4 bases at V and 6 bases at J, with 10 bases between the two ends. The CDR3 loop reads CASSSNGVQPQHF. The CDR3, as DNA: TGTGCCAGCAGTTCCAATGGGGTTCAGCCCCAGCATTTT.

This clonotype was seen more than once but under ten times. The chain joins TRBV6-8 to TRBJ1-2; D is uncertain. Trimming left V 0 bases short and J 3 bases short, with 5 bases between. Germline values: CDR1 MNHGY, CDR2 SAAAGT. The CDR3 is made up of 13 amino acids. Here the CDR3 reads CASSYSRHYGYTF. The CDR3, as DNA: TGTGCCAGCAGTTACTCAAGACACTATGGCTACACCTTC.

V and J are TRBV11-2 and TRBJ2-3, with no clear D. V was pared by 5 bases and J by 6 bases, with 21 bases between. The germline gives CDR1 SGHAT, CDR2 FQNNGV. This CDR3 contains 16 residues. This CDR3 is CASSPSVELITDTQYF. DNA for the CDR3: TGTGCCAGCAGCCCCTCTGTCGAGCTGATCACGGATACGCAGTATTTT. The whole variable domain, filled in from reference TRBV11-2 and TRBJ2-3, reads EAGVAQSPRYKIIEKRQSVAFWCNPISGHATLYWYQQILGQGPKLLIQFQNNGVVDDSQLPKDRFSAERLKGVDSTLKIQPAKLEDSAVYLCASSPSVELITDTQYFGPGTRLTVL.

This clonotype showed up many times. The chain has TRBV5-1 and TRBJ1-4; no definite D call. In germline, CDR1 is SGHRS, CDR2 YFSETQ. V was shortened by 3 bases and J by 0 bases, with 6 bases between the two germline ends. The CDR3 spans 14 residues. Written as DNA, the CDR3 is TGCGCCAGCAGCTCCTCAACAACTAATGAAAAACTGTTTTTT. Protein sequence: CASSSSTTNEKLFF.

This clonotype was found a few times. V and J are TRBV9 and TRBJ1-1, with no clear D. The CDR3 contains 16 residues. Trimming pared 2 bases from V and 5 bases from J, leaving 19 bases between. CDR1 and CDR2 (germline): SGDLS, YYNGEE. CDR3 amino acids: CASSVNPGKGMTEAFF. The CDR3 DNA reads as TGTGCCAGCAGCGTGAATCCAGGTAAAGGGATGACTGAAGCTTTCTTT.

The sample holds many counts of this clonotype. As DNA, the CDR3 is TGCGCCAGCAGCATGACTAGCGGGAGCTCGGGCGGGGAGCTGTTTTTT. It codes for CASSMTSGSSGGELFF. The rearrangement uses TRBV5-1 and TRBJ2-2; TRBD2 aligns across 12 bases. CDR1 and CDR2 from the germline V gene are SGHRS and YFSETQ. The CDR3 loop spans 16 amino acids. V lost 4 bases, J lost 7 bases, and 8 bases stayed unmatched.

This clonotype showed up many times. The gene calls are TRBV12-3 or TRBV12-4 and TRBJ2-4, with a weak D call TRBD1 (6 bases). The CDR3 length is 14 residues. With 3 bases removed from V and 5 bases from J, the gap between germline ends came to 11 bases. The CDR3, as DNA: TGTGCCAGCAGTTTTGCAGGGGCCCAAAACATTCAGTACTTC. This gives the protein CASSFAGAQNIQYF.

This clonotype occurred many times. The genes are TRBV13 and TRBJ2-3; 14 bases map to TRBD2. CDR1 and CDR2 (germline): PRHDT, FYEKMQ (reference sequence). CDR3 length: 19 residues. Losses at the gene ends were 4 bases for V and 4 bases for J; bases not matched to a gene: 13. The CDR3 sequence is CASSSQWGLAGDSADTQYF. As DNA, the CDR3 is TGTGCCAGCAGCTCTCAGTGGGGACTAGCGGGAGACTCCGCAGATACGCAGTATTTT.